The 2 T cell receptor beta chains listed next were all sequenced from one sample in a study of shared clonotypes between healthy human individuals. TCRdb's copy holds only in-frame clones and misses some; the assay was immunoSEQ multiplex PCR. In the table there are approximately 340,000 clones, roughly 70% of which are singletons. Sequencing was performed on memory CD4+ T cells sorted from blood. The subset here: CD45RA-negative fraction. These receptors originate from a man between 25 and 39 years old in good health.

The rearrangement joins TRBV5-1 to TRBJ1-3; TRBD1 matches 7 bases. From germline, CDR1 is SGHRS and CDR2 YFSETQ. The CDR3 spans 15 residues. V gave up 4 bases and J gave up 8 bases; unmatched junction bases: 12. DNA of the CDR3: TGCGCCAGCAGCGTGAATCGACAGGGCGCGGACACCATATATTTT. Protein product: CASSVNRQGADTIYF.

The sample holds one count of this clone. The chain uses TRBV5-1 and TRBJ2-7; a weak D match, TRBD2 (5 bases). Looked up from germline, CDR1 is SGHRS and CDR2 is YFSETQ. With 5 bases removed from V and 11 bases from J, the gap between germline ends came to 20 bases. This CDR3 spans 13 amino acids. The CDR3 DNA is TGCGCCAGCAGGGGCGGGCCCTCTAAGGCGAAGTACTTC. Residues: CASRGGPSKAKYF.